This T cell receptor beta chain was sequenced for a study of blood T cell repertoires in COVID-19. Here immunoSEQ multiplex PCR was the method, and the copy in TCRdb shows in-frame clones only, minus some. The table records roughly 100,000 clones, roughly 92% of them present only once. This clonotype originated in a woman aged 50 to 60 with COVID-19, enrolled during active disease. Sequenced sample: peripheral blood.

CDR3 protein: CASSSGVSGANVLTF. The CDR3 DNA is TGTGCCAGCAGCTCGGGGGTGTCTGGGGCCAACGTCCTGACTTTC. The chain employs TRBV7-3 and TRBJ2-6; possible D gene TRBD2, 6 bases. Trimming stripped 4 bases from V and 1 base from J, with 8 bases between. The CDR3 covers 15 residues. Germline CDR1 reads SGHTA; CDR2 reads FQGTGA.